This TCR beta chain was identified during a study of beta chain features in type 1 diabetes. The study reverse transcribed the entire isolated RNA, so it sequenced expressed TCRB transcripts. Sequencing of naive, central memory and regulatory T cell samples gave an average of roughly 4 million reads. Data came from immunoSEQ multiplex PCR; TCRdb stores just in-frame clones and leaves some out. The profile shows 600,000 to 700,000 clones, 9.5% to 15% of them singletons. A single heparinised blood sample, averaging about 120 mL, was obtained per donor. Germline-derived CDR1 and CDR2 are SGHRS and YFSETQ. This CDR3 is built from 14 residues. Trimming cost V 2 bases and J 3 bases, with 8 bases left between them. This clone was observed a few times. No antigen is known for it. Overall study findings and caveats: The study found fewer insertions and more deletions at VDJ junctions in type 1 diabetes patients. The naive, central memory and Treg TCRB repertoires looked more alike in patients than they did in healthy donors. Within each of all four CD4+ subsets, Type 1 diabetes patients had TCRB CDR3s that were moderately but significantly shorter.

The specimen was naive CD4+ T cells from blood. This TCR came from a young man with type 1 diabetes. The V gene is TRBV5-1, the J gene TRBJ1-4; D unclear. In DNA form, the CDR3 reads TGCGCCAGCAGCTTCGGCGAACCTAATGAAAAACTGTTTTTT. As protein: CASSFGEPNEKLFF.